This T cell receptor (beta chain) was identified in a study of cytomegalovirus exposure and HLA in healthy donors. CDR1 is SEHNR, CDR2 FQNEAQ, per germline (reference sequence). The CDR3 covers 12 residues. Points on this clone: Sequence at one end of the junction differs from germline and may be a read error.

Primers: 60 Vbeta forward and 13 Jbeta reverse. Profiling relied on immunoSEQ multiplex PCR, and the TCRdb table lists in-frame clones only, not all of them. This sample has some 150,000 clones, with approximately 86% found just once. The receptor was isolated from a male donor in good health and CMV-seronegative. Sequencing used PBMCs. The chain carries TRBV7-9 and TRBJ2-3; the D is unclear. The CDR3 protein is CSSSIRKDTQYF. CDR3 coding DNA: TGTTCCAGCAGCATTAGAAAAGATACGCAGTATTTT.